This note documents a single T cell receptor beta chain sequence. Its antigen is still unknown. This may be a read error, as it is one base from a much larger clone. These data come from a study of T cell repertoires in cytomegalovirus infection. Findings and caveats of the study: Ex vivo responses were dominated by HLA-C-restricted CMV-specific TCR beta clonotypes.

TCRdb reprocessed the reads with MiXCR, giving one entry per CDR3 protein. The sample has around 630,000 distinct CDR3 sequences; more than 20% are singletons. Germline V gene lookup returns CDR1 ENHRY and CDR2 SYGVKD. The CDR3 sequence is 17 residues long. This TCR came from a human donor in good health (CMV status not recorded). Some clones in this sample may be carry-over from other donors' samples. Sequenced input: CD8+ T cells from PBMCs. The chain couples TRBV10-3 to TRBJ2-1; 11 bases are shared with TRBD2. For the CDR3, the DNA is TGTGCCATCAGTACTTCTAGCGGGGGGCCCACCTACATTGAGCAGTTCTTC. Translated: CAISTSSGGPTYIEQFF.